These T cell receptor beta chains were read from a single sample in a study of CD8 T cells in ankylosing spondylitis. TCRdb re-called the 5' RACE reads with MiXCR, one entry per CDR3 protein. The sample has tens of thousands of distinct CDR3 sequences, around 2.8% seen once. The sample comprised blood, either unsorted or a sorted T cell fraction (not recorded which). These receptors came from a male donor with ankylosing spondylitis or in good health (not recorded which). CDR3s include the opening cysteine and the closing phenylalanine or tryptophan. Each record gives: clone size, J gene, D gene, V gene, CDR3 protein, CDR3 DNA. A D gene is named only where the DNA matches it firmly. Clone size reads once, few, many, or a class if the clone is expanded.

>many|TRBJ1-4|-|TRBV9
CASSPLERGAREKLFF
TGTGCCAGCAGCCCCTTGGAGCGGGGGGCGAGGGAAAAACTGTTTTTT
>medium-sized|TRBJ1-3|TRBD1|TRBV9
CASNPQGGSGNTIYF
TGTGCCAGCAATCCACAGGGGGGATCTGGAAACACCATATATTTT
>few|TRBJ2-5|-|TRBV23-1
CASGTTGQETQYF
TGCGCCAGCGGTACCACGGGGCAAGAGACCCAGTACTTC
>many|TRBJ2-2|-|TRBV9
CASSPRRPGELFF
TGTGCCAGCAGCCCGCGCCGACCCGGGGAGCTGTTTTTT
>once|TRBJ2-3|-|TRBV9
CASRAFGRDTQYF
TGTGCCAGCAGGGCGTTTGGAAGAGATACGCAGTATTTT
>many|TRBJ1-4|-|TRBV9
CASSVGVQNEKLFF
TGTGCCAGCAGCGTAGGGGTTCAGAATGAAAAACTGTTTTTT
>many|TRBJ2-7|TRBD2|TRBV9
CASSVGASGGYEQYF
TGTGCCAGCAGCGTTGGGGCTAGCGGGGGCTACGAGCAGTACTTC
>many|TRBJ2-2|-|TRBV9
CASSVEGRNTGELFF
TGTGCCAGCAGCGTAGAGGGCAGGAACACCGGGGAGCTGTTTTTT
>many|TRBJ2-2|TRBD1|TRBV9
CASSPRGQGVTGELFF
TGTGCCAGCAGCCCCCGGGGACAGGGAGTCACCGGGGAGCTGTTTTTT
>many|TRBJ2-5|-|TRBV9
CASSATPTAQETQYF
TGTGCCAGCAGCGCAACCCCGACAGCACAAGAGACCCAGTACTTC
>many|TRBJ1-2|-|TRBV9
CASSMKGHFNDDGYTF
TGTGCCAGCAGTATGAAGGGACACTTTAACGATGATGGCTACACCTTC
>many|TRBJ2-7|TRBD1|TRBV9
CASSIGQGAAEQYF
TGTGCCAGCAGCATCGGACAGGGGGCGGCCGAGCAGTACTTC
>many|TRBJ2-3|-|TRBV9
CASSPGAEDTQYF
TGTGCCAGCAGCCCGGGAGCGGAAGATACGCAGTATTTT
>many|TRBJ2-7|TRBD2|TRBV9
CASSVGVAGNSYEQYF
TGTGCCAGCAGCGTAGGTGTAGCGGGGAACTCCTACGAGCAGTACTTC
>many|TRBJ2-5|-|TRBV9
CASSYRAGPETQYF
TGTGCCAGCAGCTACCGGGCCGGGCCGGAGACCCAGTACTTC